Listed here is a single T cell receptor (beta chain). The target antigen is unknown. These data belong to a study of cytomegalovirus exposure and HLA in healthy donors. General study findings and limits: Most TCR sequences were uncommon, yet certain public TCRs appeared in many donors.

Libraries were prepared by immunoSEQ multiplex PCR; TCRdb keeps only in-frame clonotypes and omits some of them. The data hold roughly 150,000 clones, with 91% observed a single time. CDR3 length equals 16 residues. This TCR came from a young man in good health and CMV-seronegative. The sequenced sample was PBMCs. V and J are TRBV1 and TRBJ2-5; TRBD2, as called in the table, went unchecked against the DNA. TRBV1 is a pseudogene segment. The CDR3 DNA reads TGCACCAGCAGCCAAGTACTAGCGGGGGACCAAGAGACCCAGTACTTC. Protein sequence: CTSSQVLAGDQETQYF.